This T cell receptor beta chain is from a study of blood T cell repertoires in COVID-19. Original processing notes: Amplification from reference gene primers served as the basis for estimated nucleated cell counts. Profiling relied on immunoSEQ multiplex PCR, and the TCRdb table lists in-frame clones only, not all of them. That table gives V, J and clone size, and the DNA gave D and trimming. The sample lists 120,000 or so clones, around 81% occurring once. From germline, CDR1 is MDHEN and CDR2 SYDVKM. The trim removed 1 base at V and 2 bases at J, leaving 9 bases unmatched. The CDR3 loop spans 18 amino acids.

This receptor was obtained from a woman aged 50 to 65 with acute or convalescent COVID-19. Sequencing was carried out using peripheral blood. The rearrangement joins TRBV28 to TRBJ2-7; 12 positions agree with TRBD2. CDR3 DNA: TGTGCCAGCAGTTTATCTCCCGGACTAGCGGGACTAGCCTACGAGCAGTACTTC. Protein: CASSLSPGLAGLAYEQYF. The variable domain in full, with the rest retrieved from reference TRBV28 and TRBJ2-7, is DVKVTQSSRYLVKRTGEKVFLECVQDMDHENMFWYRQDPGLGLRLIYFSYDVKMKEKGDIPEGYSVSREKKERFSLILESASTNQTSMYLCASSLSPGLAGLAYEQYFGPGTRLTVT.